This TCR beta chain came from a study of cytomegalovirus exposure and HLA in healthy donors. The method was immunoSEQ multiplex PCR; TCRdb's version includes in-frame clones alone and lacks a portion of them. The table records some 170,000 clones, roughly 96% of them present only once. V gave up 4 bases and J gave up 0 bases; unmatched junction bases: 7. The V gene's germline CDR1 is SGHRS and CDR2 YFSETQ. The length of the CDR3 is 16 residues. The clonotype was recovered from a woman younger than 30 in good health and CMV-seronegative. This rearrangement joins TRBV5-1 to TRBJ1-5, with 7 bases matching TRBD1. Sequenced input: PBMCs. CDR3 bases: TGCGCCAGCAGCCCGACAGGGATGTATAGCAATCAGCCCCAGCATTTT. Amino acid sequence: CASSPTGMYSNQPQHF.